This entry describes one TCR beta chain. No antigen is known for it. The J segment lost 8 bases and the V segment lost 3 bases, leaving 7 bases of the junction unmatched. Germline CDR1 SGHDN, CDR2 FVKESK. CDR3 size: 14 residues. It was uncontrolled infection, other autoimmune disease, pregnancy or lactation that excluded patients. Diagnostic assessment was based on clinical symptoms, serum thyroxine and TRAb, thyroid ultrasound and orbital computed tomography. These data come from a study of T cells in Graves' hyperthyroidism and ophthalmopathy. Whole-study results and caveats: Ophthalmopathy and stable hyperthyroidism were separated by a 13 V-J model. Blood also contained most expanded thyroid clonotypes above 0.001.

Template material for amplifying TCR beta CDR3 regions consisted of RNA transcripts. An initial round of RT-PCR targeting the TCR CDR3 relied on the HTBI primer set. TCRdb itself ran the multiplex PCR reads through MiXCR, one entry per CDR3 protein. The profile shows about 700,000 distinct CDR3 sequences, over 40% of them singletons. V gene TRBV14 combines with J gene TRBJ1-1, with TRBD1 matching over 9 bases. The clonotype was recovered from an adult man with Graves' disease, either hyperthyroidism or ophthalmopathy (not recorded which). Sequences were obtained from peripheral blood or thyroid tissue (not recorded which). CDR3 protein: CASSQPGQGGEAFF. The CDR3 DNA reads TGTGCCAGCAGCCAGCCGGGACAGGGAGGAGAAGCTTTCTTT.